The 26 T cell receptor beta chains below come from one sample, sequenced in a study of vaccination effects on CD4 cells after COVID-19. Before sequencing took place, the ViraFEST assay used viral peptide pools to expand antigen-specific CD4+ T cells. The culture ran for approximately 9 days before CD4+ T cells were isolated. Participants were given two doses of BNT162b2 or mRNA-1273 vaccine. The method was immunoSEQ multiplex PCR; TCRdb's version includes in-frame clones alone and lacks a portion of them. The data show roughly 23,000 clones, 60% to 85% seen once. The antigens for these receptors are not known. Sequencing was performed on CD4+ T cells from PBMCs cultured with HCoV-NL63 spike peptides, taken after COVID-19 vaccination. The receptors originated from a human donor who received a COVID-19 vaccine.

Notes on this clone: Germline and junction disagree at one end, which may indicate a read error. The chain uses TRBV7-7 and TRBJ2-1; 10 bases agree with TRBD1. Germline V CDR1 and CDR2: SSHAT, FNYEAQ (reference sequence). The CDR3 length is 17 residues. In DNA form, the CDR3 reads TGTGCTAGCAGCTTAGGGGTACCGGGACAGGGGAGTTATGAGCAGTTCTTC. This sequence encodes CASSLGVPGQGSYEQFF. The entire variable domain, with the rest obtained from reference TRBV7-7 and TRBJ2-1, is as follows: GAGVSQSPRYKVTKRGQDVTLRCDPISSHATLYWYQQALGQGPEFLTYFNYEAQPDKSGLPSDRFSAERPEGSISTLTIQRTEQRDSAMYRCASSLGVPGQGSYEQFFGPGTRLTVL.

This clone has just one count. The chain recombines TRBV7-3 with TRBJ1-3; D gene ambiguous. V dropped 1 base and J dropped 3 bases, with 4 bases sitting between them. The CDR3 contains 13 residues. Germline V gene data show CDR1 as SGHTA and CDR2 as FQGTGA. For the CDR3, the DNA is TGTGCCAGCAGCTTAATCCATGGAAACACCATATATTTT. Translating gives CASSLIHGNTIYF.

There are a few counts of this clone. V is TRBV5-5 and J is TRBJ2-7; no firm D call. V was shortened by 4 bases and J by 2 bases, with 4 bases between the two germline ends. Looked up from germline, CDR1 is SGHKS and CDR2 is YYEKEE (reference sequence). This CDR3 region has 11 residues. The DNA of the CDR3 is TGTGCCAGCAGCCGGACCTACGAGCAGTACTTC. Translated, it gives CASSRTYEQYF.

The chain has TRBV28 and TRBJ2-3; 7 bases are shared with TRBD1. Germline V gene sequence: CDR1 MDHEN, CDR2 SYDVKM. Germline trimming cut 5 bases from V and 5 bases from J; bases unmatched to any gene: 10. The CDR3 is 15 residues long. CDR3 coding DNA: TGTGCCAGCAGTCCGACAGGGCGGCAGGGAGATACGCAGTATTTT. Its protein product is CASSPTGRQGDTQYF.

This rearrangement joins TRBV12-3 or TRBV12-4 to TRBJ2-1; D call uncertain. Trimming removed 3 bases at V and 8 bases at J, with 5 bases between. This CDR3 has 11 amino acids. The DNA of the CDR3 is TGTGCCAGCAGTTTCCGTGATGAGCAGTTCTTC. This codes for CASSFRDEQFF.

This chain connects TRBV5-4 to TRBJ2-1; 7 bases fit TRBD1. J was trimmed by 1 base and V by 3 bases; bases with no gene match: 7. This CDR3 contains 16 residues. Germline CDR1 reads SGHNT; CDR2 reads YYREEE (reference sequence). CDR3 coding DNA: TGTGCCAGCAGCTCGCGACAGGGAAGGTCCTACAATGAGCAGTTCTTC. It is translated as CASSSRQGRSYNEQFF.

This clone was seen more than once but under ten times. The rearrangement joins TRBV19 to TRBJ2-5; TRBD2 matches 9 bases. The germline V gene encodes CDR1 LNHDA and CDR2 SQIVND (reference sequence). J gave up 4 bases and V 4 bases, and 4 bases lay outside the gene matches. The length of the CDR3 is 14 residues. The CDR3 sequence is CASSSGGAGETQYF. In DNA, the CDR3 is TGTGCCAGTAGTAGCGGGGGGGCCGGAGAGACCCAGTACTTC.

Written as DNA, the CDR3 is TGCGCCAGCAGCTTGGAGGTCAGGGACAAAAAACTGTTTTTT. Residues: CASSLEVRDKKLFF. The genes are TRBV5-1 and TRBJ1-4, with D possibly matching TRBD1 (6 bases). The CDR3 is 14 amino acids. Germline V gene data show CDR1 as SGHRS and CDR2 as YFSETQ. V was cut by 0 bases and J by 9 bases, with 12 bases left in between.

The chain joins TRBV14 to TRBJ2-5; no firm D call. This CDR3 is built from 11 residues. Germline V CDR1 and CDR2: SGHDN, FVKESK. Between the trimmed V and J ends, which lost 3 bases and 4 bases, there was a span of 3 bases. CDR3 amino acids: CASSHAETQYF. The CDR3 nucleotides read TGTGCCAGCAGCCATGCAGAGACCCAGTACTTC.

The V and J genes are TRBV15 and TRBJ1-2, with D maybe TRBD1 (6 bases). Trimming removed 5 bases at V and 0 bases at J, with 10 bases between. The CDR3 contains 14 residues. The germline V gene encodes CDR1 LNHNV and CDR2 YYDKDF (reference sequence). The CDR3 here is CATSHRGPNYGYTF. As DNA, the CDR3 is TGTGCCACCAGCCACCGGGGGCCTAACTATGGCTACACCTTC. Variable domain in full (rest from reference TRBV15 and TRBJ1-2): DAMVIQNPRYQVTQFGKPVTLSCSQTLNHNVMYWYQQKSSQAPKLLFHYYDKDFNNEADTPDNFQSRRPNTSFCFLDIRSPGLGDTAMYLCATSHRGPNYGYTFGSGTRLTVV.

The chain recombines TRBV5-5 with TRBJ2-1; 11 positions match TRBD2. The CDR3 loop spans 15 amino acids. The trim removed 4 bases at V and 6 bases at J, leaving 6 bases unmatched. Germline-derived CDR1 and CDR2 are SGHKS and YYEKEE (reference sequence). In DNA form, the CDR3 reads TGTGCCAGCAGCGTCCCAGGACTAGCGGGCAATGAGCAGTTCTTC. This codes for CASSVPGLAGNEQFF.

The chain uses TRBV10-3 and TRBJ2-2, with D maybe TRBD1 (5 bases). The V end lost 10 bases, the J end lost 4 bases, and 19 bases lay between the germline ends. The germline V gene encodes CDR1 ENHRY and CDR2 SYGVKD. The CDR3 is 15 amino acids. The CDR3 DNA is TGTGCCACCCAAGGTTCAGGGTCGAGCACCGGGGAGCTGTTTTTT. It is translated as CATQGSGSSTGELFF.

This clone was detected a few times. CDR3 region: CASSLAPKGLGVKTQYF. In nucleotides, the CDR3 is TGTGCCAGCAGCTTAGCGCCTAAAGGGCTAGGGGTAAAGACCCAGTACTTC. The chain joins TRBV7-2 to TRBJ2-5; possibly TRBD1 for D (5 bases). In germline, CDR1 is SGHTA, CDR2 FQGNSA. The V and J ends lost 0 bases and 6 bases respectively, with 20 bases between them. This CDR3 has 17 residues.

This clone was picked up one time. The chain joins TRBV7-2 to TRBJ2-1; 7 bases line up with TRBD2. The ends lost 5 bases at V and 14 bases at J; junction bases unmatched: 12. The CDR3 runs to 13 residues. Looked up from germline, CDR1 is SGHTA and CDR2 is FQGNSA. The CDR3 DNA sequence: TGTGCCAGCAGCCGACCCCCGGGAGGAGAGGAGTTCTTC. Translation: CASSRPPGGEEFF.

The J gene is TRBJ2-7, the V gene TRBV9; 8 bases fit TRBD2. Germline CDR1 reads SGDLS; CDR2 reads YYNGEE. J gave up 4 bases and V 3 bases, and 9 bases lay outside the gene matches. The CDR3 spans 15 residues. CDR3 DNA sequence: TGTGCCAGCAGCGAGGGAGCGGGAGTCCAATACGAGCAGTACTTC. It translates to CASSEGAGVQYEQYF.

The chain is built from TRBV28 and TRBJ2-1; the D gene is possibly TRBD2 (6 bases). CDR1 MDHEN and CDR2 SYDVKM come from the germline V gene. This CDR3 comprises 17 residues. The V end was cut by 7 bases, the J end by 7 bases, with 26 bases between. The chain's CDR3 is CASIVAGLGGPRNEQFF. The DNA for the CDR3 is TGTGCCAGCATCGTAGCCGGACTGGGGGGTCCGAGGAATGAGCAGTTCTTC.

The chain combines TRBV5-1 with TRBJ1-1; D might be TRBD1 (6 bases). The V gene's germline CDR1 is SGHRS and CDR2 YFSETQ. V gave up 2 bases and J gave up 4 bases, with 12 bases separating them. The CDR3 runs 14 residues. The CDR3 sequence: CASSFRGVGTEAFF. Written as DNA, the CDR3 is TGCGCCAGCAGCTTCAGGGGCGTGGGCACTGAAGCTTTCTTT.

The gene calls are TRBV18 and TRBJ2-7, with D tentatively TRBD1 (5 bases). From germline, CDR1 is KGHSH and CDR2 LQKENI. The CDR3 covers 13 residues. Trimming shortened V by 2 bases and J by 1 base, and 6 bases separated the two germline ends. DNA of the CDR3: TGTGCCAGCTCACCAACAGGTTCCTACGAGCAGTACTTC. This gives the protein CASSPTGSYEQYF. The whole variable domain, filled in from reference TRBV18 and TRBJ2-7, reads NAGVMQNPRHLVRRRGQEARLRCSPMKGHSHVYWYRQLPEEGLKFMVYLQKENIIDESGMPKERFSAEFPKEGPSILRIQQVVRGDSAAYFCASSPTGSYEQYFGPGTRLTVT.

The rearrangement uses TRBV18 and TRBJ2-1; D is possibly TRBD2 (6 bases). The CDR3 is 14 residues long. Germline loops: CDR1 KGHSH, CDR2 LQKENI. Trimming left V 2 bases short and J 10 bases short, with 15 bases between. The CDR3 loop reads CASSPSEGRWEQFF. CDR3 in DNA: TGTGCCAGCTCACCATCGGAGGGGAGGTGGGAGCAGTTCTTC.

The genes are TRBV3-1 (or the pseudogene TRBV3-2) and TRBJ2-2; 7 nucleotides match TRBD1. Germline CDR1 is LGHDT and CDR2 is YNNKEL (reference sequence). After removal of 4 bases from V and 9 bases from J, the junction contained 11 bases not matched to a gene. This CDR3 has 15 residues. The CDR3 loop reads CASSRLQGRLRELFF. Written as DNA, the CDR3 is TGTGCCAGCAGCCGACTACAGGGGAGACTCAGGGAGCTGTTTTTT.

This chain connects TRBV6-5 to TRBJ1-1; perhaps TRBD1 as D (6 bases). Germline V gives CDR1 MNHEY, CDR2 SVGAGI. The CDR3 extends over 14 amino acids. Trimming pared 6 bases from V and 2 bases from J, leaving 13 bases between. The CDR3 loop reads CASSPSQGNTEAFF. CDR3 nucleotides: TGTGCCAGCAGCCCATCACAGGGAAACACTGAAGCTTTCTTT.

This chain uses TRBV7-8 with TRBJ1-1; no clear D. With 2 bases removed from V and 0 bases from J, the gap between germline ends came to 13 bases. The CDR3 extends over 16 amino acids. Germline CDR1 reads SGHVS; CDR2 reads FQNEAQ. CDR3: CASSLSPRTLNTEAFF. CDR3 coding DNA: TGTGCCAGCAGCTTATCCCCCCGGACCTTGAACACTGAAGCTTTCTTT.

The chain combines TRBV9 with TRBJ1-3, with 7 bases matching TRBD1. The CDR3 spans 16 residues. Germline-derived CDR1 and CDR2 are SGDLS and YYNGEE. The ends lost 4 bases at V and 0 bases at J; junction bases unmatched: 7. The chain's CDR3 is CASSPPDRSSGNTIYF. CDR3 DNA: TGTGCCAGCAGCCCTCCGGACAGGAGCTCTGGAAACACCATATATTTT.

V usage is TRBV19 and J usage is TRBJ2-2; TRBD2 is a possible D gene (5 bases). The CDR3 length is 15 residues. Trimming cost V 3 bases and J 4 bases, with 12 bases left between them. Germline-derived CDR1 and CDR2 are LNHDA and SQIVND (reference sequence). The CDR3 protein is CASSIRRQSTGELFF. The CDR3 DNA reads TGTGCCAGTAGTATCCGGAGGCAGAGCACCGGGGAGCTGTTTTTT.

The chain employs TRBV12-3 or TRBV12-4 and TRBJ2-7; D call uncertain. This CDR3 has 13 amino acids. V shed 1 base and J shed 3 bases, with 7 bases lying between them. CDR3 amino acids: CASSLGLDYEQYF. The CDR3 DNA follows: TGTGCCAGCAGTTTAGGCTTGGACTACGAGCAGTACTTC.

The genes are TRBV27 and TRBJ1-2, with D possibly being TRBD1 (5 bases). The CDR3 runs to 14 residues. The V and J ends lost 6 bases and 8 bases respectively, with 19 bases between them. The V gene's germline CDR1 is MNHEY and CDR2 SMNVEV (reference sequence). In DNA form, the CDR3 reads TGTGCCAGCAGCCCGAGGGGTTCAGGATGGGGCTACACCTTC. Encoded protein: CASSPRGSGWGYTF.